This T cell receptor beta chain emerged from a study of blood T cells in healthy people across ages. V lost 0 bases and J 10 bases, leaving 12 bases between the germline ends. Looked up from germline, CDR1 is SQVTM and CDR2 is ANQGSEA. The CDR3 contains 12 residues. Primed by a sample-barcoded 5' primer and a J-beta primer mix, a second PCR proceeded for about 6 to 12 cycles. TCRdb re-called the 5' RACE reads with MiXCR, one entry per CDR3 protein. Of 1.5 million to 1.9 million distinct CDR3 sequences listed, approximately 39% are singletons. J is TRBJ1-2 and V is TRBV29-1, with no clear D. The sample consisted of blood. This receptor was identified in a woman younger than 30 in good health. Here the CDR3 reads CSVEDPGSDYTF. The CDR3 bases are TGCAGCGTTGAAGACCCGGGAAGTGACTACACCTTC.